These 25 T cell receptor beta chains originate from one sample sequenced in a study of Graves' ophthalmopathy and Graves' hyperthyroidism. RNA transcripts served as template for amplifying TCR beta CDR3 sequences. HTBI-primed RT-PCR formed the first round, and a multiplex PCR formed the second. TCRdb called the multiplex PCR reads again in MiXCR, with one record for every CDR3 protein. The sample consists of a few hundred thousand distinct CDR3 sequences, about a sixth of them appearing once. Sequenced input: peripheral blood. The receptor set was obtained from an adult woman with stable Graves' hyperthyroidism.

This clonotype appeared many times. V gene TRBV9 combines with J gene TRBJ1-2; D not certain. This CDR3 is built from 15 residues. The V gene's germline CDR1 is SGDLS and CDR2 YYNGEE. The V end was cut by 0 bases, the J end by 7 bases, with 16 bases between. DNA of the CDR3: TGTGCCAGCAGCGTAGGCGCCCTAACAGATACTGGCTACACCTTC. Translation gives CASSVGALTDTGYTF.

This clonotype was detected only a few times. V and J are TRBV27 and TRBJ2-2; D is unclear. Germline CDR1 reads MNHEY; CDR2 reads SMNVEV (reference sequence). With 0 bases removed from V and 6 bases from J, the gap between germline ends came to 8 bases. This CDR3 spans 14 amino acids. CDR3 DNA: TGTGCCAGCAGTTTATCGTTTTTGGCCGGGGAGCTGTTTTTT. It encodes CASSLSFLAGELFF.

In its sample, this clonotype was seen many times. The chain links TRBV25-1 to TRBJ1-1, with D perhaps matching TRBD1 (6 bases). This CDR3 contains 17 residues. The germline V gene has CDR1 MGHDK and CDR2 SYGVNS. Trimming took off 0 bases at V and 5 bases at J, with 19 bases between the two ends. CDR3 sequence: CASSEYIRAGTSTEAFF. CDR3 nucleotides: TGTGCCAGCAGTGAATATATCCGGGCAGGGACATCAACTGAAGCTTTCTTT.

Many counts were recorded for this clonotype. The J gene is TRBJ2-2, the V gene TRBV29-1; TRBD1 might be the D (5 bases). V was clipped by 4 bases and J by 6 bases, with 21 bases between them. The CDR3 has 16 amino acids. Germline V gene lookup returns CDR1 SQVTM and CDR2 ANQGSEA. The CDR3 loop is CSVVWWSGEGAGELFF. CDR3 DNA sequence: TGCAGCGTTGTGTGGTGGTCCGGTGAAGGGGCCGGGGAGCTGTTTTTT.

This clonotype was seen many times. The rearrangement uses TRBV4-1 and TRBJ2-5; no clear D gene. This CDR3 region has 15 residues. Germline V gene sequence: CDR1 MGHRA, CDR2 YSYEKL. Trimming took 0 bases from V and 5 from J, leaving 13 bases between them. The CDR3 DNA follows: TGCGCCAGCAGCCAAGACATCTCCGCCCTGGAGACCCAGTACTTC. This translates into CASSQDISALETQYF.

Concerning this clonotype itself: With a much larger clone just one base away, this may be a read error. The gene calls are TRBV5-1 and TRBJ2-7; 10 nucleotides match TRBD1. Germline loops: CDR1 SGHRS, CDR2 YFSETQ. J gave up 7 bases and V 4 bases, and 8 bases lay outside the gene matches. The CDR3 contains 14 residues. In DNA, the CDR3 is TGCGCCAGCAGCGGGGGACAGGGGTTCGAAGAGCAGTACTTC. This encodes CASSGGQGFEEQYF. The full variable domain, its missing parts supplied by reference TRBV5-1 and TRBJ2-7, is KAGVTQTPRYLIKTRGQQVTLSCSPISGHRSVSWYQQTPGQGLQFLFEYFSETQRNKGNFPGRFSGRQFSNSRSEMNVSTLELGDSALYLCASSGGQGFEEQYFGPGTRLTVT.

This clonotype was detected many times. This chain uses TRBV10-3 with TRBJ1-1; unclear D gene. Trimming pared 2 bases from V and 4 bases from J, leaving 5 bases between. Germline V gene sequence: CDR1 ENHRY, CDR2 SYGVKD. The CDR3 totals 12 residues. The CDR3 region has the DNA TGTGCCATCAGTGAGACGGGCACTGAAGCTTTCTTT. Encoded protein: CAISETGTEAFF.

Turning to this clonotype: A much larger clone differs from this one at a single base, so this may be a read error. The chain employs TRBV5-6 and TRBJ2-7; 7 nucleotides agree with TRBD2. Germline V gene lookup returns CDR1 SGHDT and CDR2 YYEEEE. Trimming at V came to 3 bases and at J to 0 bases, leaving 3 bases not matched to a gene. This CDR3 has 14 amino acids. CDR3 sequence: CASSSGTNSYEQYF. Written as DNA, the CDR3 is TGTGCCAGCAGCTCCGGGACTAACTCCTACGAGCAGTACTTC. Full variable domain (remainder filled in from reference TRBV5-6 and TRBJ2-7): DAGVTQSPTHLIKTRGQQVTLRCSPKSGHDTVSWYQQALGQGPQFIFQYYEEEERQRGNFPDRFSGHQFPNYSSELNVNALLLGDSALYLCASSSGTNSYEQYFGPGTRLTVT.

This clonotype has ten or more counts. The V and J genes are TRBV6-2 or TRBV6-3 and TRBJ2-6; perhaps TRBD2 as D (5 bases). Trimming cost V 2 bases and J 1 base, with 18 bases left between them. CDR3 length: 19 amino acids. Germline loops: CDR1 MNHEY, CDR2 SVGEGT. CDR3 sequence (DNA): TGTGCCAGCAGTTACGCCACCGGGGAGCTTCCTTCTGGGGCCAACGTCCTGACTTTC. Encoded protein: CASSYATGELPSGANVLTF.

This clonotype was detected once. A much more abundant neighbour one base away suggests this may be a read error. The chain has TRBV30 and TRBJ2-5, with TRBD1 as a possible D gene (5 bases). From germline, CDR1 is GTSNPN and CDR2 SVGIG (reference sequence). The CDR3 consists of 14 residues. CDR3 sequence (DNA): TGTGCCTGGAGCCGAAAGGGGATACAAGATACCCAGTACTTC. This codes for CAWSRKGIQDTQYF.

This clonotype showed up many times. V is TRBV28 and J is TRBJ2-7; TRBD2 agrees at 10 bases. Germline CDR1 reads MDHEN; CDR2 reads SYDVKM. The CDR3 contains 15 residues. Losses at the gene ends were 6 bases for V and 2 bases for J; bases not matched to a gene: 7. CDR3 sequence (DNA): TGTGCCAGCAGCACCCTAGCGGGAGCGACCTACGAGCAGTACTTC. This translates into CASSTLAGATYEQYF.

In its sample, this clonotype was seen many times. The rearrangement links TRBV28 to TRBJ2-5; the D gene could be TRBD1 or TRBD2 (5 bases each). Trimming cost V 10 bases and J 4 bases, with 19 bases left between them. CDR3 length: 14 residues. In germline, CDR1 is MDHEN, CDR2 SYDVKM. DNA of the CDR3: TGTGCCACCGGGGACGTTCTGGGTGGAGAGACCCAGTACTTC. This codes for CATGDVLGGETQYF.

The chain couples TRBV6-1 to TRBJ2-5; the D gene is possibly TRBD2 (6 bases). V was shortened by 7 bases and J by 4 bases, with 13 bases between the two germline ends. This CDR3 is 13 amino acids long. Germline CDR1 and CDR2: MNHNS and SASEGT. CDR3 protein: CASIPAGGETQYF. The CDR3 coding sequence is TGTGCCAGCATTCCAGCGGGTGGAGAGACCCAGTACTTC.

CDR3 nucleotide sequence: TGCAGTGCCCCAACCACAGGACAGGGCTACTACGAGCAGTACTTC. Residues: CSAPTTGQGYYEQYF. The rearrangement uses TRBV20-1 and TRBJ2-7, with TRBD1 matching over 8 bases. This CDR3 spans 15 amino acids. V dropped 6 bases and J dropped 3; count of bases not matched to a gene: 13. Germline V lookup: CDR1 DFQATT, CDR2 SNEGSKA (reference sequence).

This clonotype has a count of ten or more. This rearrangement joins TRBV28 to TRBJ1-1; no firm D call. This CDR3 region has 17 residues. From germline, CDR1 is MDHEN and CDR2 SYDVKM. V lost 4 bases and J 1 base, leaving 19 bases between the germline ends. Here the CDR3 DNA reads TGTGCCAGCAGTTCCGATTACCTACGGTTAGGGAACACTGAAGCTTTCTTT. Its protein product is CASSSDYLRLGNTEAFF.

The chain recombines TRBV9 with TRBJ1-1; 7 bases are a match to TRBD1. The CDR3 is 13 amino acids. The trim removed 1 base at V and 6 bases at J, leaving 3 bases unmatched. In germline, CDR1 is SGDLS, CDR2 YYNGEE. The CDR3 loop is CASSVRDSSEAFF. The CDR3 region has the DNA TGTGCCAGCAGCGTAAGGGACAGCTCTGAAGCTTTCTTT.

Concerning this clonotype: It may be a read error: a sequence one base away is much more abundant. The chain couples TRBV3-1 to TRBJ2-7, with unresolved D. The germline CDR1 and CDR2 sequences are LGHDT and YNNKEL (reference sequence). The V gene lost 0 bases and the J gene lost 5 bases, with 5 bases spanning the gap. The length of the CDR3 is 12 residues. The CDR3 loop reads CASSQDRDEQYV. Here the CDR3 DNA reads TGTGCCAGCAGCCAAGATCGGGACGAGCAGTACGTC.

This clonotype was observed many times. J is TRBJ2-2 and V is TRBV6-2 or TRBV6-3; 12 bases align to TRBD2. Germline V CDR1 and CDR2: MNHEY, SVGEGT. CDR3 length equals 18 residues. V shed 2 bases and J 1 base; nucleotides not matched to a gene: 5. The CDR3, as DNA: TGTGCCAGCAGTTACCCCCTGACTAGCGGGAGGAACACCGGGGAGCTGTTTTTT. Its protein is CASSYPLTSGRNTGELFF.

There are many counts of this clonotype. The gene calls are TRBV5-5 and TRBJ1-2, with 9 bases identical to TRBD1. The CDR3 is 15 residues long. The V and J ends lost 5 bases and 4 bases, in that order; junction bases with no gene match: 9. CDR1 is SGHKS, CDR2 YYEKEE, per germline (reference sequence). The DNA for the CDR3 is TGTGCCAGCAGTCACACGGGACAGGGCAGCTATGGCTACACCTTC. Amino acid sequence: CASSHTGQGSYGYTF.

Written as DNA, the CDR3 is TGTGCCAGCAGCTTCCTTCTGGGGGCTACAGATACGCAGTATTTT. This gives the protein CASSFLLGATDTQYF. V is TRBV11-2 and J is TRBJ2-3; maybe TRBD1 (6 bases). Germline-derived CDR1 and CDR2 are SGHAT and FQNNGV. The CDR3 consists of 15 residues. The V gene lost 3 bases and the J gene lost 3 bases, with 13 bases spanning the gap.

This clonotype was counted at least ten times. The chain employs TRBV29-1 and TRBJ1-2, with 7 bases that match TRBD1. Germline values: CDR1 SQVTM, CDR2 ANQGSEA. After removal of 4 bases from V and 0 bases from J, the junction contained 11 bases not matched to a gene. The CDR3 is made up of 16 amino acids. CDR3 sequence: CSVGPGQKSTNYGYTF. The CDR3 region has the DNA TGCAGCGTTGGTCCGGGACAGAAATCTACTAACTATGGCTACACCTTC.

Many counts were recorded for this clonotype. V gene TRBV30 combines with J gene TRBJ2-2; no clear D. The germline V gene encodes CDR1 GTSNPN and CDR2 SVGIG (reference sequence). The CDR3 sequence is 17 residues long. Trimming took off 4 bases at V and 0 bases at J, with 18 bases between the two ends. The CDR3 is CAWTGPDPAPNTGELFF. The CDR3 region has the DNA TGTGCCTGGACAGGACCGGACCCGGCACCGAACACCGGGGAGCTGTTTTTT.

This clonotype has more than one count but fewer than ten. The chain combines TRBV5-1 with TRBJ2-4; 16 bases match TRBD2. This CDR3 spans 17 amino acids. Germline CDR1 reads SGHRS; CDR2 reads YFSETQ. V lost 4 bases, J lost 8 bases, and 9 bases stayed unmatched. CDR3 loop: CASSPDGTSGRADIQYF. The CDR3, as DNA: TGCGCCAGCAGCCCGGACGGGACTAGCGGGAGGGCGGACATTCAGTACTTC.

This clonotype was observed a handful of times. This may be a read error, as it is one base from a much larger clone. This chain links TRBV30 with TRBJ2-2; no reliable D call. The CDR3 is 12 amino acids. The V end lost 4 bases, the J end lost 1 base, and 4 bases lay between the germline ends. The germline gives CDR1 GTSNPN, CDR2 SVGIG (reference sequence). CDR3 coding DNA: TGTGCCTGGAAGGGGAACACCGGGGAGCTGTTTTTT. This translates into CAWKGNTGELFF.

Ten or more counts support this clonotype. The V and J genes are TRBV4-1 and TRBJ2-7, with D uncertain. Germline CDR1 and CDR2: MGHRA and YSYEKL. V lost 0 bases to trimming and J lost 3 bases, with 12 bases between them. This CDR3 is 15 amino acids long. The CDR3 nucleotides read TGCGCCAGCAGCCAAGACTATAGAGAGATCTACGAGCAGTACTTC. Its protein is CASSQDYREIYEQYF.